Listed below are T cell receptor beta chains from one sample, sequenced in a study of memory CD4+ T cells and cytomegalovirus serostatus. Libraries were prepared by immunoSEQ multiplex PCR; TCRdb keeps only in-frame clonotypes and omits some of them. The sample contains about 56,000 clones, 82% of which appear only once. The sample consisted of memory CD4+ T cells from blood. The source is an adult in good health and CMV-seronegative. The CDR3 runs from the conserved cysteine through the conserved F or W. A D gene is named only where the DNA matches it firmly. A clone size is listed for some rows: how often the clone was seen (once, few, many), or a class if it is expanded.

D gene	clone size	CDR3 length	V gene	J gene	CDR3 DNA	CDR3 protein
TRBD2	few	16	TRBV7-8	TRBJ2-3	TGTGCCAGCAGCGACACTAGCGCCGGGGCAAGGGGAACGCAGTATTTT	CASSDTSAGARGTQYF
TRBD1	-	15	TRBV5-6	TRBJ1-3	TGTGCCAGCAGGACTACAGGGGGCGCCGGAAACACCATATATTTT	CASRTTGGAGNTIYF
TRBD2	few	14	TRBV7-2	TRBJ2-4	TGTGCCAGCAGCGTCGGGGGGACCAAAAACATTCAGTACTTC	CASSVGGTKNIQYF
-	-	13	TRBV28	TRBJ2-7	TGTGCCAGCAGTTTCGGGGTGCAGTACGAGCAGTACTTC	CASSFGVQYEQYF
TRBD2	-	15	TRBV7-2	TRBJ2-1	TGTGCCAGCAGCCCGCGTGCGGGGGGGGGCCATGAGCAGTTCTTC	CASSPRAGGGHEQFF
-	-	15	TRBV4-2	TRBJ1-6	TGTGCCAGCAGCCAAGGGGCGGGTTTTAATTCACCCCTCCACTTT	CASSQGAGFNSPLHF
-	-	15	TRBV18	TRBJ1-2	TGTGCCAGCTCACCACCGACACAGGACAGCTATGGCTACACCTTC	CASSPPTQDSYGYTF
-	-	17	TRBV21-1	TRBJ2-1	TGTGCCAGCAGCAAGACAGGGGGTACCCCTACCTACAATGAGCAGTTCTTC	CASSKTGGTPTYNEQFF
-	once	13	TRBV7-3	TRBJ2-7	TGTGCCAGCAGCTCCGGGGCGGACTACGAGCAGTACTTC	CASSSGADYEQYF
-	-	14	TRBV19	TRBJ1-2	TGTGCCAGTAGGGTTCTGGCACTTGGCTATGGCTACACCTTC	CASRVLALGYGYTF
TRBD1	-	13	TRBV11-2	TRBJ2-7	TGTGCCAGCAGCCGACAGGGTAGCTACGAGCAGTACTTC	CASSRQGSYEQYF
-	-	15	TRBV4-3	TRBJ1-1	TGCGCCAGCAGCCGGGAATCGACACTGAACACTGAAGCTTTCTTT	CASSRESTLNTEAFF
-	-	14	TRBV5-6	TRBJ1-3	TGTGCCAGCAGCGGGTACAGCTCTGGAAACACCATATATTTT	CASSGYSSGNTIYF
-	-	13	TRBV10-3	TRBJ1-5	TGTGCCATCAGTGAGCAGGGCAGACAGCCCCAGCATTTT	CAISEQGRQPQHF
-	few	14	TRBV29-1	TRBJ1-1	TGCAGCGTCAATCCTGGGGGGGGACGGACTGAAGCTTTCTTT	CSVNPGGGRTEAFF
-	-	13	TRBV7-3	TRBJ2-5	TGTGCCAGCAGCTTACGGAGGGAAGAGACCCAGTACTTC	CASSLRREETQYF
-	few	14	TRBV5-1	TRBJ2-7	TGCGCCAGCAAATCCAGATCCACGTCCTACGAGCAGTACTTC	CASKSRSTSYEQYF
-	few	12	TRBV2	TRBJ2-5	TGTGCCAGCAACTACAGGGCAGAGACCCAGTACTTC	CASNYRAETQYF
-	-	13	TRBV6-1	TRBJ1-1	TGTGCCAGCAGTGAAGCGCCAGGGTTCAGCGCTTTCTTT	CASSEAPGFSAFF
-	-	12	TRBV19	TRBJ2-7	TGTGCCAGTAAAGATTACTATGGGGAGCAGTACTTC	CASKDYYGEQYF
-	-	15	TRBV6-6	TRBJ1-2	TGTGCCAGCAGTAGGGATCTATATAGCCCTCTTGGCTACACCTTC	CASSRDLYSPLGYTF
-	-	14	TRBV28	TRBJ1-1	TGTGCCAGCAGTTCCCCGGGACATAGCACTGAAGCTTTCTTT	CASSSPGHSTEAFF
TRBD1	once	15	TRBV4-2	TRBJ1-1	TGTGCCAGCAGCCAAGCCGGACAGGGGTCCACTGAAGCTTTCTTT	CASSQAGQGSTEAFF
-	-	11	TRBV28	TRBJ1-5	TGTGCCAGCAGTAAAAATCAGCCCCAGCATTTT	CASSKNQPQHF
-	-	13	TRBV7-8	TRBJ1-1	TGTGCCAGCAGCTTAAGAGGGAACACTGAAGCTTTCTTT	CASSLRGNTEAFF
-	once	9	TRBV5-4	TRBJ2-7	TGTGCCAGCGTCAACGAGCAGTACTTC	CASVNEQYF
TRBD1	-	15	TRBV19	TRBJ1-6	TGTGCCAGCCGACAGGGGAGCTCCTATAATTCACCCCTCCACTTT	CASRQGSSYNSPLHF
-	-	15	TRBV28	TRBJ2-3	TGTGCCAGCAGTTTAGACTCCGGGTACACAGATACGCAGTATTTT	CASSLDSGYTDTQYF
TRBD1	-	15	TRBV28	TRBJ1-2	TGTGCCAGCAGTTCCTGGACAGGGAGGGAAGATGGCTACACCTTC	CASSSWTGREDGYTF
-	-	13	TRBV10-3	TRBJ2-1	TGTGCCATCAGTGAGTCGACTAGTCCAGAGCAGTTCTTC	CAISESTSPEQFF
TRBD2	-	16	TRBV19	TRBJ2-3	TGTGCCAGTAGTCCCCGTGGAGCGGGGACCACAGATACGCAGTATTTT	CASSPRGAGTTDTQYF
TRBD1	-	14	TRBV18	TRBJ1-2	TGTGCCAGCTCACCCACAGACAGGGTTGATGGCTACACCTTC	CASSPTDRVDGYTF
-	-	15	TRBV15	TRBJ2-1	TGTGCCACCAGCAGAGATAGACAGGACTACAATGAGCAGTTCTTC	CATSRDRQDYNEQFF
-	-	16	TRBV9	TRBJ1-6	TGTGCCAGCAGCACCGACCGGGGGGCCAAGAGGTCACCCCTCCACTTT	CASSTDRGAKRSPLHF
-	-	14	TRBV23-1	TRBJ2-7	TGCGCCAGCAGTCGAGGCAGGGTTCACGACGAGCAGTACTTC	CASSRGRVHDEQYF
TRBD1	few	16	TRBV4-2	TRBJ2-7	TGTGCCAGCAGCCAAGGCCTACAGGGGGAGAAGGTCGAGCAGTACTTC	CASSQGLQGEKVEQYF
TRBD2	-	15	TRBV7-8	TRBJ2-1	TGTGCCAGCAGCCTGTCGGGGGGGCCCTACAATGAGCAGTTCTTC	CASSLSGGPYNEQFF
-	-	11	TRBV10-3	TRBJ1-1	TGTGCCACGGGACAGAACACTGAAGCTTTCTTT	CATGQNTEAFF
-	once	15	TRBV6-5	TRBJ2-5	TGTGCCAGCAGTTACGGACCCGGACTCCAAGAGACCCAGTACTTC	CASSYGPGLQETQYF
-	-	13	TRBV29-1	TRBJ1-1	TGCAGCGTGGGGGACGGATTGAACACTGAAGCTTTCTTT	CSVGDGLNTEAFF